One and the same sample provided the 26 T cell receptor beta chains below, sequenced in a study of T cells after yellow fever vaccination. TCRdb processed the 5' RACE reads anew with MiXCR; each CDR3 protein has one entry. The table has 200,000 to 250,000 distinct CDR3 sequences, 6.5% to 8.5% seen once. Sequenced here: CD4+ T cells sorted from PBMCs, sampled 15 days after the yellow fever booster vaccination. The receptors were sampled from a man aged 30 to 45 who received the YFV17D yellow fever vaccine.

This clonotype was counted only a few times. This sequence joins TRBV28 and TRBJ2-7; D unclear. The germline V gene has CDR1 MDHEN and CDR2 SYDVKM. V dropped 7 bases and J dropped 0 bases, with 10 bases sitting between them. This CDR3 is built from 13 residues. This CDR3 reads CASNGPSSYEQYF. In DNA, the CDR3 is TGTGCCAGCAACGGGCCTAGCTCCTACGAGCAGTACTTC.

There are a few counts of this clonotype. The V call is TRBV4-3, the J call TRBJ2-7, with no clear D. Germline CDR1 reads LGHNA; CDR2 reads YSLEER. The CDR3 is 15 amino acids. Trimming pared 0 bases from V and 5 bases from J, leaving 14 bases between. CDR3: CASSQELGIGDEQYF. The CDR3 coding sequence is TGCGCCAGCAGCCAAGAATTGGGTATTGGGGACGAGCAGTACTTC.

This clonotype was counted between two and nine times. The rearrangement uses TRBV4-2 and TRBJ2-7; a weak D match, TRBD2 (6 bases). Trimming removed 4 bases at V and 3 bases at J, with 16 bases between. CDR3 size: 15 residues. The germline V gene encodes CDR1 LGHNA and CDR2 YNFKEQ. This chain's CDR3 is CASSPQVAGSYEQYF. As DNA, the CDR3 is TGTGCCAGCAGCCCCCAAGTTGCGGGAAGCTACGAGCAGTACTTC.

V is TRBV18 and J is TRBJ2-1, with D possibly matching TRBD2 (5 bases). V shed 1 base and J shed 8 bases, with 9 bases lying between them. CDR3 length: 13 residues. Per germline, CDR1 KGHSH and CDR2 LQKENI. For the CDR3, the DNA is TGTGCCAGCTCACCACGGATTAGCGATGAGCAGTTCTTC. Translation gives CASSPRISDEQFF.

V usage is TRBV3-1 and J usage is TRBJ2-7, with 10 bases aligning to TRBD2. In germline, CDR1 is LGHDT, CDR2 YNNKEL (reference sequence). The length of the CDR3 is 15 residues. V lost 1 base to trimming and J lost 4 bases; unmatched junction nucleotides: 4. CDR3 in amino acids: CASSQAPSGGYEQYF. The CDR3 DNA is TGTGCCAGCAGCCAAGCCCCTAGCGGGGGTTACGAGCAGTACTTC.

This clonotype was recorded a few times. The chain employs TRBV7-8 and TRBJ2-1, with TRBD2 matching over 8 bases. J lost 8 bases, V lost 6 bases, and 18 bases had no gene match. Germline values: CDR1 SGHVS, CDR2 FQNEAQ. This CDR3 comprises 17 residues. CDR3: CASRPPTGTRGGYEQFF. For the CDR3, the DNA is TGTGCCAGCAGACCACCGACCGGGACTAGGGGTGGGTATGAGCAGTTCTTC.

The V gene is TRBV3-1, the J gene TRBJ1-2; a weak D match, TRBD1 (5 bases). Germline CDR1 reads LGHDT; CDR2 reads YNNKEL (reference sequence). Trimming cost V 3 bases and J 3 bases, with 17 bases left between them. This CDR3 comprises 16 residues. CDR3 sequence (DNA): TGTGCCAGCAGCCAGACCCCCCGGGGGTATGACTATGGCTACACCTTC. Amino acids: CASSQTPRGYDYGYTF. The whole variable domain, remainder taken from reference TRBV3-1 and TRBJ1-2, is DTAVSQTPKYLVTQMGNDKSIKCEQNLGHDTMYWYKQDSKKFLKIMFSYNNKELIINETVPNRFSPKSPDKAHLNLHINSLELGDSAVYFCASSQTPRGYDYGYTFGSGTRLTVV.

This clonotype was found many times. V is TRBV6-5 and J is TRBJ1-1, with D tentatively TRBD1 (6 bases). CDR1 is MNHEY, CDR2 SVGAGI, per germline. This CDR3 spans 16 amino acids. V was cut by 2 bases and J by 6 bases, with 19 bases left in between. CDR3 region: CASSYRFQGPFPEAFF. The CDR3 DNA sequence: TGTGCCAGCAGTTACAGGTTCCAGGGGCCATTCCCTGAAGCTTTCTTT.

This clonotype was seen a few times. This chain links TRBV20-1 with TRBJ2-5, with D possibly called TRBD1 or TRBD2 (5 bases each). CDR1 and CDR2 from the germline V gene are DFQATT and SNEGSKA (reference sequence). The V gene lost 3 bases and the J gene lost 1 base, with 9 bases spanning the gap. The CDR3 sequence is 13 residues long. The CDR3 DNA reads TGCAGTGCTAGGCCAGGGACCCAAGAGACCCAGTACTTC. Protein: CSARPGTQETQYF.

V gene TRBV18 combines with J gene TRBJ2-6; 8 bases align to TRBD1. V trimming: 3 bases; J trimming: 2 bases; junction bases outside the gene matches: 6. The V gene's germline CDR1 is KGHSH and CDR2 LQKENI. The CDR3 length is 17 residues. CDR3 in DNA: TGTGCCAGCTCACCGCGAGGGACAGGCCCTGGGGCCAACGTCCTGACTTTC. Encoded protein: CASSPRGTGPGANVLTF. Drawing the rest from reference TRBV18 and TRBJ2-6, the complete variable domain is NAGVMQNPRHLVRRRGQEARLRCSPMKGHSHVYWYRQLPEEGLKFMVYLQKENIIDESGMPKERFSAEFPKEGPSILRIQQVVRGDSAAYFCASSPRGTGPGANVLTFGAGSRLTVL.

In this sample, this clonotype turned up a few times. For the CDR3, the DNA is TGTGCCAGCAGACCAGCGGGATCCCGTACAGATACGCAGTATTTT. It specifies CASRPAGSRTDTQYF. The J gene is TRBJ2-3, the V gene TRBV7-2; TRBD2 aligns across 7 bases. The J segment lost 3 bases and the V segment lost 6 bases, leaving 9 bases of the junction unmatched. The CDR3 loop spans 15 amino acids. Germline CDR1 reads SGHTA; CDR2 reads FQGNSA.

This clonotype was counted many times. V and J are TRBV28 and TRBJ1-4, with D perhaps TRBD1 (5 bases). The CDR3 is made up of 16 amino acids. Germline loops: CDR1 MDHEN, CDR2 SYDVKM. The V end was cut by 6 bases, the J end by 8 bases, with 22 bases between. In DNA, the CDR3 is TGTGCCAGCAGCCAAAAATACGGGACCCGGGTCGAAAAACTGTTTTTT. It specifies CASSQKYGTRVEKLFF.

The V and J genes are TRBV7-2 and TRBJ2-1, with a tentative D call TRBD2 (6 bases). With 1 base removed from V and 5 bases from J, the gap between germline ends came to 12 bases. The CDR3 has 15 amino acids. CDR1 SGHTA and CDR2 FQGNSA come from the germline V gene. CDR3 nucleotide sequence: TGTGCCAGCAGCTTAGTTAGCGGATTAAACAATGAGCAGTTCTTC. Protein product: CASSLVSGLNNEQFF.

This clonotype was found a few times. This chain joins TRBV20-1 and TRBJ2-1; perhaps TRBD1 as D (5 bases). The CDR3 has 12 residues. V was pared by 0 bases and J by 9 bases, with 9 bases between. The germline CDR1 and CDR2 sequences are DFQATT and SNEGSKA (reference sequence). CDR3 region: CSAREGVSEQFF. In DNA form, the CDR3 reads TGCAGTGCTAGAGAAGGGGTGAGTGAGCAGTTCTTC.

This clonotype was counted only a few times. V and J are TRBV6-1 and TRBJ2-7; 12 positions agree with TRBD2. The CDR3 sequence is 14 residues long. CDR1 MNHNS and CDR2 SASEGT come from the germline V gene. V lost 6 bases, J lost 4 bases, and 4 bases stayed unmatched. In DNA form, the CDR3 reads TGTGCCAGCAGAACGACTAGCGGGAGATACGAGCAGTACTTC. It yields the protein CASRTTSGRYEQYF.

A few counts support this clonotype. V gene TRBV30 combines with J gene TRBJ2-3; D is ambiguous. The CDR3 runs 12 residues. The V gene's germline CDR1 is GTSNPN and CDR2 SVGIG (reference sequence). Trimming shortened V by 0 bases and J by 6 bases, and 7 bases separated the two germline ends. This CDR3 is CAWSVPSDTQYF. CDR3 coding DNA: TGTGCCTGGAGTGTCCCCTCGGATACGCAGTATTTT.

This clonotype was observed many times. The DNA for the CDR3 is TGCAGTGCTAGCCCTGGAGGAAGTCAGCCCCAGCATTTT. Amino acids: CSASPGGSQPQHF. The rearrangement joins TRBV20-1 to TRBJ1-5; D uncertain. Germline V gene data show CDR1 as DFQATT and CDR2 as SNEGSKA (reference sequence). This CDR3 has 13 amino acids. V lost 3 bases and J lost 6, with 12 bases in between.

A few counts support this clonotype. This sequence joins TRBV5-1 and TRBJ2-2; tentative D call: TRBD2 (9 bases). The CDR3 contains 18 residues. Trimming pared 4 bases from V and 4 bases from J, leaving 23 bases between. Germline CDR1 and CDR2: SGHRS and YFSETQ. CDR3 DNA: TGCGCCAGCAGCGCCAGGGGGCTAGCGGGACTATCCACCGGGGAGCTGTTTTTT. Its protein is CASSARGLAGLSTGELFF.

This chain joins TRBV7-2 and TRBJ2-7; 14 bases agree with TRBD2. The length of the CDR3 is 15 residues. Per germline, CDR1 SGHTA and CDR2 FQGNSA. V trimming: 5 bases; J trimming: 3 bases; junction bases outside the gene matches: 3. In DNA form, the CDR3 reads TGTGCCAGCAGCCCGACTAGCGGGAGGGACTACGAGCAGTACTTC. It encodes CASSPTSGRDYEQYF. Using reference TRBV7-2 and TRBJ2-7 for the parts outside the CDR3, the full variable domain is GAGVSQSPSNKVTEKGKDVELRCDPISGHTALYWYRQSLGQGLEFLIYFQGNSAPDKSGLPSDRFSAERTGGSVSTLTIQRTQQEDSAVYLCASSPTSGRDYEQYFGPGTRLTVT.

This clonotype was observed a few times. The rearrangement links TRBV12-3 or TRBV12-4 to TRBJ1-3; D is possibly TRBD1 (6 bases). V lost 6 bases to trimming and J lost 0 bases, with 9 bases between them. CDR3 size: 14 residues. CDR3 in DNA: TGTGCCAGCAGACGAGGGGGCTCTGGAAACACCATATATTTT. Protein sequence: CASRRGGSGNTIYF.

This clonotype has more than one count but fewer than ten. The J gene is TRBJ2-4, the V gene TRBV7-2; 8 nucleotides align to TRBD2. Germline lookup yields CDR1 SGHTA and CDR2 FQGNSA. The length of the CDR3 is 16 residues. The V gene end was trimmed by 2 bases and the J gene end by 0 bases; junction bases not matched to a gene: 3. CDR3 region: CASSLPGGVAKNIQYF. In DNA form, the CDR3 reads TGTGCCAGCAGCTTACCCGGGGGGGTAGCCAAAAACATTCAGTACTTC.

This chain joins TRBV5-4 and TRBJ1-4, with D maybe TRBD1 (5 bases). The V gene's germline CDR1 is SGHNT and CDR2 YYREEE (reference sequence). Trimming stripped 5 bases from V and 3 bases from J, with 8 bases between. This CDR3 is 13 amino acids long. The CDR3 sequence: CASSPGPNEKLFF. For the CDR3, the DNA is TGTGCCAGCAGTCCGGGGCCTAATGAAAAACTGTTTTTT.

V usage is TRBV12-3 or TRBV12-4 and J usage is TRBJ2-1; no reliable D call. The CDR3 runs to 11 residues. The ends were cut back, 8 bases at V and 5 bases at J, with 7 bases in the middle. This CDR3 is CASLGNNEQFF. In DNA form, the CDR3 reads TGTGCCAGCCTAGGGAACAATGAGCAGTTCTTC.

This clonotype has at least ten counts. The CDR3: CASSLQGGSSYNEQFF. DNA of the CDR3: TGTGCCAGCAGCCTCCAGGGGGGTAGCTCCTACAATGAGCAGTTCTTC. The chain uses TRBV14 and TRBJ2-1; maybe TRBD1 (7 bases). Germline-derived CDR1 and CDR2 are SGHDN and FVKESK. This CDR3 has 16 residues. Trimming removed 4 bases at V and 0 bases at J, with 13 bases between.

This clonotype showed up just a few times. The chain links TRBV5-1 to TRBJ2-7; 9 bases map to TRBD2. CDR3 length: 16 residues. Germline V gene lookup returns CDR1 SGHRS and CDR2 YFSETQ. Trimming cost V 0 bases and J 3 bases; bases outside gene matches: 7. CDR3 coding DNA: TGCGCCAGCAGCTTGGACCCGGGACTAGCAGTCTACGAGCAGTACTTC. Protein: CASSLDPGLAVYEQYF.

This clonotype has just a few counts. This chain links TRBV7-2 with TRBJ1-1, with D tentatively TRBD1 (5 bases). V was cut by 4 bases and J by 1 base, with 13 bases left in between. CDR1 is SGHTA and CDR2 is FQGNSA in the germline V gene. The CDR3 totals 15 residues. The CDR3 DNA reads as TGTGCCAGCAGCTGGGGGAAGGCTTCGAACACTGAAGCTTTCTTT. Protein: CASSWGKASNTEAFF.